These 20 T cell receptor beta chains came from one sample sequenced in a study of shared clonotypes between healthy human individuals. Produced via immunoSEQ multiplex PCR; TCRdb's table is partial and in-frame only. Seen here are millions of clones, over 85% observed once, and the top ten hold 0.13%. Material: naive CD4+ T cells sorted from blood. Subset denoted: CD45RA+ positively selected. Every receptor here comes from a man between 18 and 35 years old in good health.

The chain couples TRBV28 to TRBJ2-7; 14 positions match TRBD2. The CDR3 has 15 amino acids. The J segment lost 2 bases and the V segment lost 4 bases, leaving 1 base of the junction unmatched. Germline V gives CDR1 MDHEN, CDR2 SYDVKM. CDR3 coding DNA: TGTGCCAGCAGTTGGGGACTAGCGGGGGCCTACGAGCAGTACTTC. Its protein product is CASSWGLAGAYEQYF.

This sequence joins TRBV9 and TRBJ1-2, with 9 bases that match TRBD1. V was pared by 3 bases and J by 6 bases, with 6 bases of the junction left unmatched. The CDR3 spans 14 residues. CDR1 is SGDLS and CDR2 is YYNGEE in the germline V gene. The CDR3 nucleotides read TGTGCCAGCAGCGGCAGGACAGGGGACGATGGCTACACCTTC. This gives the protein CASSGRTGDDGYTF.

The J gene is TRBJ2-7, the V gene TRBV6-1; weak D call: TRBD2 (5 bases). The CDR3 runs 11 residues. Germline V gene sequence: CDR1 MNHNS, CDR2 SASEGT. Trimming pared 8 bases from V and 4 bases from J, leaving 9 bases between. The CDR3 DNA is TGTGCCAGCGAAGGGAGTTACGAGCAGTACTTC. Translating it yields CASEGSYEQYF.

The chain combines TRBV5-1 with TRBJ2-3; 16 nucleotides agree with TRBD2. Trimming cost V 4 bases and J 2 bases; bases outside gene matches: 7. Germline V gene sequence: CDR1 SGHRS, CDR2 YFSETQ. CDR3 size: 18 residues. The chain's CDR3 is CASSRGTSGGVSTDTQYF. For the CDR3, the DNA is TGCGCCAGCAGCCGCGGGACTAGCGGGGGGGTATCCACAGATACGCAGTATTTT.

The V call is TRBV7-6, the J call TRBJ2-2, with no clear D. The CDR3 loop spans 16 amino acids. The V end was cut by 0 bases, the J end by 1 base, with 9 bases between. Germline CDR1 is SGHVS and CDR2 is FNYEAQ. The CDR3 region is CASSLAAELNTGELFF. The CDR3, as DNA: TGTGCCAGCAGCTTAGCGGCAGAATTGAACACCGGGGAGCTGTTTTTT.

This rearrangement joins TRBV27 to TRBJ2-5, with D possibly called TRBD1 or TRBD2 (5 bases each). Trimming shortened V by 4 bases and J by 7 bases, and 13 bases separated the two germline ends. Germline V CDR1 and CDR2: MNHEY, SMNVEV (reference sequence). The CDR3 covers 13 residues. Here the CDR3 DNA reads TGTGCCAGCAGTTCCGGGGCAGTGGGGACCCAGTACTTC. It encodes CASSSGAVGTQYF.

The chain combines TRBV4-1 with TRBJ2-1; the match to TRBD2 covers 7 bases. Germline V gives CDR1 MGHRA, CDR2 YSYEKL. This CDR3 is 15 amino acids long. The V segment lost 6 bases and the J segment 7 bases; nucleotides outside the gene matches: 12. The CDR3 loop reads CASSVRAGVRNEQFF. CDR3 DNA: TGCGCCAGCAGTGTCAGGGCGGGAGTGAGGAATGAGCAGTTCTTC.

This sequence joins TRBV6-6 and TRBJ2-5, with 11 bases identical to TRBD2. V gave up 4 bases and J gave up 5 bases; unmatched junction bases: 6. This CDR3 comprises 15 residues. Germline loops: CDR1 MNHNY, CDR2 SVGAGI (reference sequence). As DNA, the CDR3 is TGTGCCAGCAGTTCGACCGGGACTAGCGGTGAGACCCAGTACTTC. It specifies CASSSTGTSGETQYF.

This chain links TRBV6-1 with TRBJ1-1; D uncertain. This CDR3 comprises 13 residues. Germline lookup yields CDR1 MNHNS and CDR2 SASEGT. V lost 4 bases and J lost 4, with 10 bases in between. The CDR3 DNA reads as TGTGCCAGCAGTGTTAGATTGGGCACTGAAGCTTTCTTT. Translated: CASSVRLGTEAFF.

Only one count was recorded for this clone. Other DNA sequences in the same sample also yield this CDR3. The chain employs TRBV10-3 and TRBJ1-1; 8 nucleotides agree with TRBD1. The CDR3 runs to 15 residues. CDR1 is ENHRY and CDR2 is SYGVKD in the germline V gene. Trimming at V came to 0 bases and at J to 1 base, leaving 1 base not matched to a gene. The CDR3 protein is CAISESGQGNTEAFF. CDR3 in DNA: TGTGCCATCAGTGAGTCAGGACAGGGGAACACTGAAGCTTTCTTT.

The chain has TRBV7-8 and TRBJ2-3; 15 bases are a match to TRBD2. Germline V CDR1 and CDR2: SGHVS, FQNEAQ. The junction had 15 bases not matched to a gene; V was cut back by 5 bases and J by 0 bases. This CDR3 is built from 21 residues. This chain's CDR3 is CASSLRRGLAGGSSSTDTQYF. CDR3 nucleotides: TGTGCCAGCAGCCTCCGTCGGGGACTAGCGGGAGGATCCTCTAGCACAGATACGCAGTATTTT.

This clone was counted once. The chain combines TRBV10-1 with TRBJ2-7; D unclear. The ends were cut back, 2 bases at V and 0 bases at J, with 5 bases in the middle. Germline-derived CDR1 and CDR2 are WNHNN and SYGVQD (reference sequence). The CDR3 runs 13 residues. CDR3 region: CASSEGNSYEQYF. CDR3 DNA sequence: TGCGCCAGCAGTGAGGGGAACTCCTACGAGCAGTACTTC.

Note on this clone: Other DNA sequences from this sample encode an identical CDR3 as well. This chain uses TRBV5-1 with TRBJ2-7, with D hard to call. In germline, CDR1 is SGHRS, CDR2 YFSETQ. This CDR3 contains 12 residues. V lost 4 bases and J 4 bases, leaving 9 bases between the germline ends. The CDR3: CASSPTGYEQYF. In DNA form, the CDR3 reads TGCGCCAGCAGCCCGACGGGTTACGAGCAGTACTTC. The whole variable domain, filled in from reference TRBV5-1 and TRBJ2-7, reads KAGVTQTPRYLIKTRGQQVTLSCSPISGHRSVSWYQQTPGQGLQFLFEYFSETQRNKGNFPGRFSGRQFSNSRSEMNVSTLELGDSALYLCASSPTGYEQYFGPGTRLTVT.

The chain joins TRBV2 to TRBJ1-1; the match to TRBD1 covers 7 bases. The V and J ends lost 9 bases and 4 bases, in that order; junction bases with no gene match: 8. This CDR3 contains 13 residues. Per the germline V gene, CDR1 is SNHLY and CDR2 is FYNNEI. Here the CDR3 DNA reads TGTGCCAGACAGGGGTGGGGCGGCACTGAAGCTTTCTTT. Its translation is CARQGWGGTEAFF.

CDR3 nucleotides: TGTGCCAGCAAACCAGCGGGAGGAAAAGGTGAGCAGTTCTTC. Translated, it gives CASKPAGGKGEQFF. The genes are TRBV6-1 and TRBJ2-1; TRBD2 matches at 9 bases. Germline CDR1 MNHNS, CDR2 SASEGT. There are 14 residues in the CDR3. V dropped 7 bases and J dropped 9; count of bases not matched to a gene: 10.

Of note for this clone: Other DNA variants within this sample encode the same CDR3. The chain recombines TRBV6-1 with TRBJ2-7; 7 nucleotides agree with TRBD1. CDR1 and CDR2 from the germline V gene are MNHNS and SASEGT. J gave up 5 bases and V 2 bases, and 0 bases lay outside the gene matches. The CDR3 sequence is 12 residues long. The CDR3 DNA follows: TGTGCCAGCAGTGAACAGGGGGACGAGCAGTACTTC. Encoded protein: CASSEQGDEQYF.

V gene TRBV9 combines with J gene TRBJ2-5; 7 nucleotides match TRBD2. CDR1 and CDR2 (germline): SGDLS, YYNGEE. The V gene end was trimmed by 0 bases and the J gene end by 2 bases; junction bases not matched to a gene: 4. This CDR3 has 15 residues. In nucleotides, the CDR3 is TGTGCCAGCAGCGTAGGGGGACTACCGCAAGAGACCCAGTACTTC. Protein product: CASSVGGLPQETQYF. Full variable domain (rest looked up from reference TRBV9 and TRBJ2-5): DSGVTQTPKHLITATGQRVTLRCSPRSGDLSVYWYQQSLDQGLQFLIQYYNGEERAKGNILERFSAQQFPDLHSELNLSSLELGDSALYFCASSVGGLPQETQYFGPGTRLLVL.

Note on this clone: Other nucleotide sequences from this sample produce the same CDR3. The chain employs TRBV10-1 and TRBJ2-1; 7 nucleotides agree with TRBD2. Trimming removed 0 bases from V and 0 bases from J; junction bases left unmatched: 2. The CDR3 is made up of 16 amino acids. Germline-derived CDR1 and CDR2 are WNHNN and SYGVQD (reference sequence). The CDR3 sequence: CASSESGRSSYNEQFF. In DNA form, the CDR3 reads TGCGCCAGCAGTGAGTCCGGGAGGAGCTCCTACAATGAGCAGTTCTTC.

The chain is built from TRBV5-8 and TRBJ1-3, with 7 nucleotides matching TRBD1. CDR3 length: 14 residues. The germline CDR1 and CDR2 sequences are SGHTS and YDEGEE. The junction had 4 bases not matched to a gene; V was cut back by 0 bases and J by 7 bases. The CDR3, as DNA: TGTGCCAGCAGCTTGGAGACAGGGCGGAACACCATATATTTT. Amino acids: CASSLETGRNTIYF.

This sequence joins TRBV7-3 and TRBJ1-6; 12 bases align to TRBD1. The CDR3 has 17 amino acids. Germline loops: CDR1 SGHTA, CDR2 FQGTGA. J gave up 9 bases and V 5 bases, and 11 bases lay outside the gene matches. DNA for the CDR3: TGTGCCAGCAGCCTCGGCGGGACAGGGGGCAAGGGTTCACCCCTCCACTTT. This encodes CASSLGGTGGKGSPLHF.